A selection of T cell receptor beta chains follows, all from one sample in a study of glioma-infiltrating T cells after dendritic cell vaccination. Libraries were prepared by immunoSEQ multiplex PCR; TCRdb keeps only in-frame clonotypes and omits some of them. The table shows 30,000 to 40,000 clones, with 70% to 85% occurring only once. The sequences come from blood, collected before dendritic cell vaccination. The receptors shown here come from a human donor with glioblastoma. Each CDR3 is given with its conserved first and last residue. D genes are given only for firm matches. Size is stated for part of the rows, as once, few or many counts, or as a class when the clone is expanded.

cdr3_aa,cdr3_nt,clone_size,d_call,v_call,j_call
CASSSVVANYGYTF,TGTGCCAGCAGTTCAGTGGTGGCCAACTATGGCTACACCTTC,once,-,TRBV9,TRBJ1-2
CASSQASGGRLSGYNEQFF,TGCGCCAGCAGCCAAGCATCAGGGGGAAGGTTATCCGGCTACAATGAGCAGTTCTTC,-,TRBD1,TRBV4-1,TRBJ2-1
CSVEGGVNYGYTF,TGCAGCGTTGAAGGCGGGGTCAACTATGGCTACACCTTC,-,-,TRBV29-1,TRBJ1-2
CASSLGAGANTEAFF,TGTGCCAGCAGCTTGGGAGCAGGGGCGAACACTGAAGCTTTCTTT,once,-,TRBV5-6,TRBJ1-1
CASSPHRDSPLNTEAFF,TGTGCCAGTAGTCCCCACAGGGACAGCCCGTTGAACACTGAAGCTTTCTTT,-,TRBD1,TRBV19,TRBJ1-1
CASSLASGGTGELFF,TGTGCCAGCAGCTTGGCTAGCGGGGGCACCGGGGAGCTGTTTTTT,-,TRBD2,TRBV7-3,TRBJ2-2
CASGRGGTSTDTQYF,TGTGCCAGCGGACGGGGGGGAACTAGCACAGATACGCAGTATTTT,-,TRBD2,TRBV6-5,TRBJ2-3
CSAIAVDNTGELFF,TGCAGCGCGATCGCGGTCGACAACACCGGGGAGCTGTTTTTT,-,-,TRBV29-1,TRBJ2-2
CASSPTRQGNQPQHF,TGTGCCAGCAGTCCCACCAGGCAAGGTAATCAGCCCCAGCATTTT,-,-,TRBV6-1,TRBJ1-5
CASSNRGTDTQYF,TGTGCCAGCAGTAACAGGGGCACAGATACGCAGTATTTT,-,-,TRBV27,TRBJ2-3
CASSLAVGGDQFF,TGTGCCAGCAGCTTAGCCGTCGGGGGGGATCAGTTCTTC,-,TRBD2,TRBV7-6,TRBJ2-1
CASSLGAPGGGLGYTF,TGTGCCAGCAGCTTGGGGGCCCCGGGAGGGGGGCTTGGCTACACCTTC,-,-,TRBV5-4,TRBJ1-2
CASSYEGAAGQPQHF,TGTGCCAGCAGTTACGAGGGGGCAGCGGGTCAGCCCCAGCATTTT,-,TRBD1,TRBV6-5,TRBJ1-5